One sample yielded the 17 T cell receptor beta chains listed below, sequenced in a study of CD8 T cells in Susac syndrome. cDNA came from around 0.54 to 1 ug RNA primed by random hexamers. A single record per CDR3 protein comes from TCRdb applying MiXCR to the immunoSEQ multiplex PCR reads. The profile shows 150,000 to 200,000 distinct CDR3 sequences, more than 85% of them singletons. The sequencing input was CD4+ T cells from PBMCs. These receptors originate from a human donor with Susac syndrome.

This clonotype was detected only once. Sequence at one end of the junction differs from germline and may be a read error. The chain employs TRBV30 and TRBJ1-4; D unclear. The CDR3 is made up of 13 amino acids. The germline CDR1 and CDR2 sequences are GTSNPN and SVGIG (reference sequence). The CDR3 sequence: CAWSLRVHEKPFF. The CDR3, as DNA: TGTGCCTGGAGTCTCCGGGTTCATGAAAAACCGTTTTTT. Using reference TRBV30 and TRBJ1-4 for the parts outside the CDR3, the full variable domain is SQTIHQWPATLVQPVGSPLSLECTVEGTSNPNLYWYRQAAGRGLQLLFYSVGIGQISSEVPQNLSASRPQDRQFILSSKKLLLSDSGFYLCAWSLRVHEKPFFGSGTQLSVL.

The V call is TRBV20-1, the J call TRBJ2-1, with 12 positions matching TRBD2. Trimming removed 0 bases from V and 3 bases from J; junction bases left unmatched: 12. The germline gives CDR1 DFQATT, CDR2 SNEGSKA (reference sequence). This CDR3 has 19 residues. The CDR3 DNA follows: TGCAGTGCTAGAGATCTACCTCTAGCGGGAGGGCCCGGCTACAATGAGCAGTTCTTC. It encodes CSARDLPLAGGPGYNEQFF.

The V call is TRBV5-1, the J call TRBJ2-3; 8 positions agree with TRBD2. With 0 bases clipped from V and 4 bases from J, the junction kept 10 bases outside the gene matches. Germline V gene lookup returns CDR1 SGHRS and CDR2 YFSETQ. The CDR3 extends over 17 amino acids. In nucleotides, the CDR3 is TGCGCCAGCAGCTTGGCAACTAGCGGAAATTTGGCAGATACGCAGTATTTT. Protein: CASSLATSGNLADTQYF.

This chain uses TRBV28 with TRBJ1-1; D ambiguous. Germline CDR1 and CDR2: MDHEN and SYDVKM. V dropped 6 bases and J dropped 5 bases, with 13 bases sitting between them. There are 13 residues in the CDR3. Written as DNA, the CDR3 is TGTGCCAGCAGCCCGGTTATTGATACTGAAGCTTTCTTT. Its protein is CASSPVIDTEAFF.

The chain is built from TRBV30 and TRBJ2-1, with D perhaps matching TRBD1 or TRBD2 (5 bases each). The CDR3 is made up of 12 amino acids. V lost 3 bases and J 9 bases, leaving 12 bases between the germline ends. CDR1 and CDR2 (germline): GTSNPN, SVGIG (reference sequence). The CDR3 loop reads CAWSFGAGEQFF. The CDR3 nucleotides read TGTGCCTGGAGCTTCGGGGCCGGTGAGCAGTTCTTC.

The rearrangement uses TRBV3-1 and TRBJ1-6, with a possible D match to TRBD1 (5 bases). The V end was cut by 4 bases, the J end by 2 bases, with 9 bases between. The CDR3 extends over 15 amino acids. CDR1 LGHDT and CDR2 YNNKEL come from the germline V gene (reference sequence). The CDR3 region has the DNA TGTGCCAGCAGCCGACGGGGCGCCTATAATTCACCCCTCCACTTT. Residues: CASSRRGAYNSPLHF.

About this clonotype itself: One end of the junction is discordant with germline, which a read error may explain. The CDR3 DNA sequence: TGTGCCAGCACCTTAGTGGGACTAGCGACCACCGGGGAGCTGTTTTTT. Its protein is CASTLVGLATTGELFF. This chain uses TRBV11-2 with TRBJ2-2; 10 nucleotides line up with TRBD2. This CDR3 contains 16 residues. Germline assignment: CDR1 SGHAT and CDR2 FQNNGV.

The chain joins TRBV6-5 to TRBJ2-3; 15 bases agree with TRBD2. This CDR3 comprises 14 residues. Germline V gene lookup returns CDR1 MNHEY and CDR2 SVGAGI. Trimming took 2 bases from V and 11 from J; bases not matched to a gene: 2. CDR3 in amino acids: CASSYGTSGGLQYF. The CDR3 bases are TGTGCCAGCAGTTACGGGACTAGCGGGGGGTTGCAGTATTTT.

The chain recombines TRBV6-2 or TRBV6-3 with TRBJ2-3; TRBD2 aligns across 9 bases. The CDR3 sequence is 15 residues long. Trimming removed 0 bases from V and 4 bases from J; junction bases left unmatched: 2. Germline CDR1 reads MNHEY; CDR2 reads SVGEGT. This CDR3 reads CASSYSAGGADTQYF. CDR3 bases: TGTGCCAGCAGTTACTCAGCGGGAGGCGCAGATACGCAGTATTTT.

The CDR3 nucleotides read TGCAGTGCGTTCACAGGAATTAACTATGGCTACACCTTC. Protein: CSAFTGINYGYTF. The chain joins TRBV20-1 to TRBJ1-2; perhaps TRBD1 as D (5 bases). The V gene's germline CDR1 is DFQATT and CDR2 SNEGSKA (reference sequence). V was shortened by 6 bases and J by 1 base, with 12 bases between the two germline ends. CDR3 length equals 13 residues.

V gene TRBV7-2 combines with J gene TRBJ2-7; 14 bases align to TRBD2. Germline V gene sequence: CDR1 SGHTA, CDR2 FQGNSA. V was clipped by 4 bases and J by 5 bases; unmatched bases: 4. The CDR3 extends over 15 amino acids. For the CDR3, the DNA is TGTGCCAGCAGCTCGGGACTAGCGGGAGTGCACGAGCAGTACTTC. Translated, it gives CASSSGLAGVHEQYF. Combining the CDR3 with reference TRBV7-2 and TRBJ2-7 gives the whole variable domain GAGVSQSPSNKVTEKGKDVELRCDPISGHTALYWYRQSLGQGLEFLIYFQGNSAPDKSGLPSDRFSAERTGGSVSTLTIQRTQQEDSAVYLCASSSGLAGVHEQYFGPGTRLTVT.

V usage is TRBV5-1 and J usage is TRBJ2-6, with TRBD2 matching 16 bases. This CDR3 comprises 20 residues. V trimming: 1 base; J trimming: 2 bases; junction bases outside the gene matches: 6. Per the germline V gene, CDR1 is SGHRS and CDR2 is YFSETQ. The CDR3 nucleotides read TGCGCCAGCAGCTTGTCCCCCGGGACTAGCGGGAGGGCTGGGGCCAACGTCCTGACTTTC. Its protein is CASSLSPGTSGRAGANVLTF.

V and J are TRBV12-3 or TRBV12-4 and TRBJ2-3, with 9 bases matching TRBD2. J gave up 2 bases and V 6 bases, and 9 bases lay outside the gene matches. This CDR3 is 16 amino acids long. The CDR3 loop reads CASSILVAGATDTQYF. Here the CDR3 DNA reads TGTGCCAGCAGCATCTTGGTAGCGGGAGCCACAGATACGCAGTATTTT.

This clonotype appeared a few times. This chain links TRBV14 with TRBJ2-5; TRBD1 agrees at 10 bases. The CDR3 sequence is 17 residues long. Germline V gene sequence: CDR1 SGHDN, CDR2 FVKESK. V shed 3 bases, J shed 3 bases, and the junction held 10 bases outside the gene matches. The CDR3 loop is CASSQSLGDRGKETQYF. In DNA, the CDR3 is TGTGCCAGCAGCCAGTCTCTCGGGGACAGGGGAAAAGAGACCCAGTACTTC.

The chain joins TRBV6-1 to TRBJ1-5; D perhaps matches TRBD1 (6 bases). Trimming took off 10 bases at V and 2 bases at J, with 12 bases between the two ends. CDR1 MNHNS and CDR2 SASEGT come from the germline V gene. This CDR3 has 13 amino acids. CDR3 protein: CAIGTTGNQPQHF. The CDR3 nucleotides read TGTGCCATCGGGACAACGGGCAATCAGCCCCAGCATTTT.

V is TRBV5-8 and J is TRBJ2-1; 9 bases agree with TRBD1. V lost 6 bases and J lost 15; bases outside the gene matches: 10. This CDR3 spans 12 amino acids. The germline V gene encodes CDR1 SGHTS and CDR2 YDEGEE. The CDR3, as DNA: TGTGCCAGCACCAACTCGGGGACAGGGCGGTTCTTC. This gives the protein CASTNSGTGRFF.

The J gene is TRBJ1-2, the V gene TRBV18; D is possibly TRBD1 (5 bases). Trimming took 0 bases from V and 2 from J, leaving 10 bases between them. The CDR3 extends over 15 amino acids. Per the germline V gene, CDR1 is KGHSH and CDR2 is LQKENI. CDR3 coding DNA: TGTGCCAGCTCACCACCCGCACAGGCGAACTATGGCTACACCTTC. Its protein product is CASSPPAQANYGYTF. Full variable domain (rest looked up from reference TRBV18 and TRBJ1-2): NAGVMQNPRHLVRRRGQEARLRCSPMKGHSHVYWYRQLPEEGLKFMVYLQKENIIDESGMPKERFSAEFPKEGPSILRIQQVVRGDSAAYFCASSPPAQANYGYTFGSGTRLTVV.